The entry below gives a single T cell receptor beta chain sequence along with its context. The antigen remains unidentified. This sample was taken from a study of T cell repertoires in cytomegalovirus infection. From the reads, TCRdb called clonotypes with MiXCR, one entry per CDR3 protein. This sample has about 570,000 distinct CDR3 sequences, with roughly 43% found just once. Trimming took 4 bases from V and 4 from J, leaving 14 bases between them. Per the germline V gene, CDR1 is SEHNR and CDR2 is FQNEAQ (reference sequence). CDR3 length equals 14 residues. The sample in question was cultured PBMCs, obtained from culture after CMV antigen stimulation. This TCR was recovered from a human donor in good health (CMV status not recorded). Some clones in this sample may be carry-over from other donors' samples. This chain links TRBV7-9 with TRBJ2-7; D gene unclear. Written as DNA, the CDR3 is TGTGCCAGCAGCTCCGGACGGAGAGTTTACGAGCAGTACTTC. This gives the protein CASSSGRRVYEQYF.